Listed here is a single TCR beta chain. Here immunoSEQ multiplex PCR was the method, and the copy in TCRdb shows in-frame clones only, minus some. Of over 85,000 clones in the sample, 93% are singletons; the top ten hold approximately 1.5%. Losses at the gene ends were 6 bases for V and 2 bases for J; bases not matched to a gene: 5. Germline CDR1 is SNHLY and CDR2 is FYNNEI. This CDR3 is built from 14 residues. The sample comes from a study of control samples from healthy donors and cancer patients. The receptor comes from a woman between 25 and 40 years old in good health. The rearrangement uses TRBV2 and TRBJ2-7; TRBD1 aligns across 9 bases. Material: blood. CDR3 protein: CASRLDRGPYEQYF. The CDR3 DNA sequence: TGTGCCAGCAGATTGGACAGGGGACCCTACGAGCAGTACTTC.